A selection of T cell receptor beta chains follows, all from one sample in a study of shared clonotypes between healthy human individuals. Repertoires were generated with immunoSEQ multiplex PCR, while TCRdb's copy carries only in-frame clones and drops some. The table has about 700,000 clones, 90% to 95% seen once. The sequenced material came from naive CD8+ T cells sorted from blood. These receptors were obtained from a man aged 25-45 years in good health. The CDR3 runs from the conserved cysteine through the conserved F or W. A D gene is named only where the DNA matches it firmly. Size values are once, few and many counts, or a class for expanded clones, and some rows have none.

j_gene,v_gene,abundance,d_gene,CDR3nt,CDR3aa
TRBJ2-2,TRBV7-9,NA,TRBD2,TGTGCCAGCAGCTTAGGCGGGAGTCATCCCGGGGAGCTGTTTTTT,CASSLGGSHPGELFF
TRBJ2-1,TRBV29-1,NA,NA,TGCAGCGTCTTACAGGGCCTTGAGCAGTTCTTC,CSVLQGLEQFF
TRBJ2-7,TRBV7-2,once,TRBD2,TGTGCCAGCAGCTACCCGGGACTAGGGCTGGTCGAGCAGTACTTC,CASSYPGLGLVEQYF
TRBJ2-1,TRBV27,once,NA,TGTGCCAGCAGTTGGTCTGAGTCCTACAATGAGCAGTTCTTC,CASSWSESYNEQFF
TRBJ2-2,TRBV7-9,once,NA,TGTGCCAGCAGCTTCGGTGCCAGGGCGAACACCGGGGAGCTGTTTTTT,CASSFGARANTGELFF
TRBJ2-1,TRBV7-9,NA,NA,TGTGCCAGCAGCTCCGTTAGCGAACTCTCCTACAATGAGCAGTTCTTC,CASSSVSELSYNEQFF
TRBJ2-7,TRBV27,NA,NA,TGTGCCAGCAGTTTTACGGGGGCCTACGAGCAGTACTTC,CASSFTGAYEQYF
TRBJ2-7,TRBV9,NA,TRBD1,TGTGCCAGCAGCCCCCAGGGGGACCTTTACTACGAGCAGTACTTC,CASSPQGDLYYEQYF
TRBJ2-1,TRBV27,NA,TRBD2,TGTGCCAGCAACCCCTATGCTAGCGGGAGCTTGAATGAGCAGTTCTTC,CASNPYASGSLNEQFF
TRBJ2-2,TRBV4-3,NA,TRBD2,TGCGCCAGCAGCCCGACTAGCGGGAGGGCCGGGGAGCTGTTTTTT,CASSPTSGRAGELFF
TRBJ2-7,TRBV27,NA,NA,TGTGCCAGCAGTTTATTACAGTCTGGCGAGCAGTACTTC,CASSLLQSGEQYF
TRBJ1-1,TRBV27,NA,NA,TGTGCCAGCAGTTTACTGGGCGAGGGCACTGAAGCTTTCTTT,CASSLLGEGTEAFF
TRBJ1-1,TRBV6-1,NA,NA,TGTGCCAGCAGGGACAGATACACTGAAGCTTTCTTT,CASRDRYTEAFF
TRBJ2-5,TRBV7-9,NA,NA,TGTGCCAGCAGCTCGATCCAGGGCAAAGAGACCCAGTACTTC,CASSSIQGKETQYF
TRBJ2-1,TRBV4-3,NA,NA,TGCGCCAGCAGCCAAGATTTAAATAGCCGGGTAGCCTACAATGAGCAGTTCTTC,CASSQDLNSRVAYNEQFF
TRBJ2-6,TRBV30,NA,TRBD1,TGTGCCTGGACCAGCCCCGGGACAGATTTCTCTGGGGCCAACGTCCTGACTTTC,CAWTSPGTDFSGANVLTF
TRBJ2-7,TRBV5-4,NA,TRBD1,TGTGCCAGCAGCTTGTCTAATCCGGGACAGAGACTCTACGAGCAGTACTTC,CASSLSNPGQRLYEQYF
TRBJ1-4,TRBV6-1,NA,NA,TGTGCCAGCAGTGAACTGGCCCTTGCAACTAATGAAAAACTGTTTTTT,CASSELALATNEKLFF
TRBJ2-5,TRBV2,NA,TRBD2,TGTGCCAGCAGTGAAAGACTAGCGGGCCAAGAGACCCAGTACTTC,CASSERLAGQETQYF
TRBJ2-1,TRBV2,NA,TRBD2,TGTGCCAGCAGTGACAGCGGGAGTAGACGGCAGTTCTTC,CASSDSGSRRQFF
TRBJ2-3,TRBV7-6,NA,NA,TGTGCCAGCAGTCAAAAGGGCGGGTCAGATACGCAGTATTTT,CASSQKGGSDTQYF
TRBJ1-5,TRBV6-5,NA,NA,TGTGCCAGCGGAGAGGTGAGCAATCAGCCCCAGCATTTT,CASGEVSNQPQHF
TRBJ2-5,TRBV7-8,NA,TRBD1,TGTGCCAGCAGCGTCTGGGACAGGTCCCAAGAGACCCAGTACTTC,CASSVWDRSQETQYF
TRBJ1-2,TRBV7-9,NA,TRBD1,TGTGCCAGCAGCCAGGGGGCTTCGGACTATGGCTACACCTTC,CASSQGASDYGYTF
TRBJ2-3,TRBV7-2,NA,NA,TGTGCCAGCAGCTCACTGGGCACAGATACGCAGTATTTT,CASSSLGTDTQYF
TRBJ1-1,TRBV5-8,NA,NA,TGTGCCAGCAGCCTAAGCTATGGACACCGGCCCACTGAAGCTTTCTTT,CASSLSYGHRPTEAFF
TRBJ2-1,TRBV27,NA,NA,TGTGCCAGCAGTTTACCCAACAATGAGCAGTTCTTC,CASSLPNNEQFF
TRBJ2-7,TRBV14,NA,NA,TGTGCCAGCAGCCAAGTTGCCACAGCCTCCTACGAGCAGTACTTC,CASSQVATASYEQYF
TRBJ2-1,TRBV27,NA,TRBD2,TGTGCCAGCACCGCTAGCGGGACCTACAATGAGCAGTTCTTC,CASTASGTYNEQFF
TRBJ2-3,TRBV4-1,once,TRBD2,TGCGCCAGCAGCCCGATCGGGACTAGCGGGAGCGTCACAGATACGCAGTATTTT,CASSPIGTSGSVTDTQYF
TRBJ1-3,TRBV14,NA,TRBD1,TGTGCCAGCAGCCAAGGTGGGACAGGCTCTGGAAACACCATATATTTT,CASSQGGTGSGNTIYF
TRBJ1-1,TRBV27,NA,NA,TGTGCCAGCAGTTTATTAGGTCAGGGAGGGACTGAAGCTTTCTTT,CASSLLGQGGTEAFF
TRBJ2-1,TRBV9,NA,TRBD2,TGTGCCAGCAGCGTTCCGGGACTAGCCGATTACAATGAGCAGTTCTTC,CASSVPGLADYNEQFF
TRBJ2-3,TRBV30,NA,TRBD1,TGTGCCTGGAACCGGGACAGCAGCACAGATACGCAGTATTTT,CAWNRDSSTDTQYF
TRBJ2-1,TRBV7-7,NA,TRBD2,TGTGCTAGCAGCTTTAAACTAGCGGGAGTCCATGAGCAGTTCTTC,CASSFKLAGVHEQFF
TRBJ2-2,TRBV6-1,many,TRBD1,TGTGCCAGCGACAGGGGGCCCGACACCGGGGAGCTGTTTTTT,CASDRGPDTGELFF